One and the same sample provided the 19 T cell receptor beta chains below, sequenced in a study of blood T cell repertoires in COVID-19. The table came from immunoSEQ multiplex PCR; TCRdb's copy has only in-frame clones and leaves some out. Seen here are approximately 34,000 clones, more than 75% observed once, and the top ten hold over 11%. Sequenced material: peripheral blood. These receptors were obtained from a man in his 60s with active COVID-19.

V usage is TRBV10-2 and J usage is TRBJ1-5; a possible D gene is TRBD1 (5 bases). V was pared by 0 bases and J by 2 bases, with 8 bases between. CDR3 size: 15 residues. Germline values: CDR1 WSHSY, CDR2 SAAADI. This CDR3 is CASSESGVGNQPQHF. The CDR3 bases are TGCGCCAGCAGTGAGTCAGGGGTTGGCAATCAGCCCCAGCATTTT.

The rearrangement joins TRBV9 to TRBJ2-5, with TRBD2 identical over 11 bases. Looked up from germline, CDR1 is SGDLS and CDR2 is YYNGEE. The CDR3 is 16 amino acids. The junction had 7 bases not matched to a gene; V was cut back by 2 bases and J by 4 bases. Here the CDR3 reads CASSVDSGGAGETQYF. In nucleotides, the CDR3 is TGTGCCAGCAGCGTTGATAGCGGGGGGGCCGGAGAGACCCAGTACTTC. Full variable domain (rest looked up from reference TRBV9 and TRBJ2-5): DSGVTQTPKHLITATGQRVTLRCSPRSGDLSVYWYQQSLDQGLQFLIQYYNGEERAKGNILERFSAQQFPDLHSELNLSSLELGDSALYFCASSVDSGGAGETQYFGPGTRLLVL.

The chain has TRBV19 and TRBJ2-2, with D possibly matching TRBD2 (6 bases). In germline, CDR1 is LNHDA, CDR2 SQIVND (reference sequence). The CDR3 runs to 14 residues. With 10 bases removed from V and 0 bases from J, the gap between germline ends came to 12 bases. The CDR3 reads CATPGVSNTGELFF. In DNA form, the CDR3 reads TGTGCCACCCCGGGGGTCTCGAACACCGGGGAGCTGTTTTTT.

This clone was counted once. The chain joins TRBV5-4 to TRBJ2-7, with TRBD1 matching over 7 bases. The CDR3 extends over 15 amino acids. Germline values: CDR1 SGHNT, CDR2 YYREEE (reference sequence). The trim removed 2 bases at V and 2 bases at J, leaving 7 bases unmatched. CDR3 residues: CASSFSTGVPYEQYF. Here the CDR3 DNA reads TGTGCCAGCAGCTTTAGCACAGGGGTACCCTACGAGCAGTACTTC.

V gene TRBV28 combines with J gene TRBJ1-2, with D perhaps TRBD1 (6 bases). Germline assignment: CDR1 MDHEN and CDR2 SYDVKM. V was pared by 6 bases and J by 6 bases, with 14 bases between. The CDR3 is 13 amino acids. CDR3 in DNA: TGTGCCAGCAGACCGGGACAAGGAGATGGCTACACCTTC. Its translation: CASRPGQGDGYTF.

The V and J genes are TRBV6-4 and TRBJ2-1; 11 bases line up with TRBD2. V dropped 2 bases and J dropped 5; count of bases not matched to a gene: 8. This CDR3 comprises 17 residues. Looked up from germline, CDR1 is MRHNA and CDR2 is SNTAGT. The CDR3 reads CASSDRSGGVLDNEQFF. The CDR3 coding sequence is TGTGCCAGCAGTGACCGTAGCGGGGGGGTCCTAGACAATGAGCAGTTCTTC.

The gene calls are TRBV25-1 and TRBJ2-1, with 9 bases aligning to TRBD1. With 4 bases clipped from V and 8 bases from J, the junction kept 9 bases outside the gene matches. This CDR3 comprises 15 residues. Germline assignment: CDR1 MGHDK and CDR2 SYGVNS. CDR3 sequence (DNA): TGTGCCAGCAGTGGATCGACAGGGGGAGGGCATGAGCAGTTCTTC. The encoded protein is CASSGSTGGGHEQFF.

The chain links TRBV19 to TRBJ2-3; D possibly corresponds to TRBD1 (8 bases). Germline V CDR1 and CDR2: LNHDA, SQIVND (reference sequence). Trimming pared 7 bases from V and 4 bases from J, leaving 21 bases between. CDR3 size: 16 residues. The DNA for the CDR3 is TGTGCCAGTACCTTAAAGACAGGGGCGGGAGCAGATACGCAGTATTTT. Protein: CASTLKTGAGADTQYF.

The chain links TRBV11-2 to TRBJ2-4; 11 bases are a match to TRBD2. The CDR3 has 18 amino acids. Germline V lookup: CDR1 SGHAT, CDR2 FQNNGV. V lost 5 bases, J lost 1 base, and 10 bases stayed unmatched. The CDR3 spells CASSATSGSSWAKNIQYF. In DNA form, the CDR3 reads TGTGCCAGCAGCGCCACTAGCGGGAGTTCGTGGGCCAAAAACATTCAGTACTTC.

The chain uses TRBV11-2 and TRBJ2-7, with 10 bases lining up with TRBD2. CDR1 and CDR2 from the germline V gene are SGHAT and FQNNGV. V shed 5 bases and J 6 bases; nucleotides not matched to a gene: 7. This CDR3 has 14 residues. Written as DNA, the CDR3 is TGTGCCAGCAGCGTACCGGGACTAGCGACCGAGCAGTACTTC. This sequence encodes CASSVPGLATEQYF.

The chain links TRBV4-1 to TRBJ1-4, with 8 bases aligning to TRBD1. With V trimmed by 0 bases and J by 8 bases, 5 bases remained unmatched. CDR1 is MGHRA, CDR2 YSYEKL, per germline. This CDR3 has 15 amino acids. CDR3 DNA: TGCGCCAGCAGCCAAGATCTACAGGGGGGGGAAAAACTGTTTTTT. Translating it yields CASSQDLQGGEKLFF.

This chain joins TRBV3-1 (or the pseudogene TRBV3-2) and TRBJ1-2, with 10 bases that match TRBD1. The J segment lost 0 bases and the V segment lost 4 bases, leaving 17 bases of the junction unmatched. The CDR3 runs 20 residues. Per germline, CDR1 LGHDT and CDR2 YNNKEL (reference sequence). The CDR3: CASSRVPGQGIGPANYGYTF. CDR3 in DNA: TGTGCCAGCAGCCGCGTCCCGGGACAGGGGATTGGGCCCGCTAACTATGGCTACACCTTC.

This clone was observed a few times. The chain combines TRBV25-1 with TRBJ2-5; 8 bases match TRBD1. Germline V gives CDR1 MGHDK, CDR2 SYGVNS. The CDR3 runs to 15 residues. Losses at the gene ends were 2 bases for V and 5 bases for J; bases not matched to a gene: 7. CDR3 bases: TGTGCCAGCAGTGAACGGCAGGGGGCGGGGGAGACCCAGTACTTC. It specifies CASSERQGAGETQYF.

The chain links TRBV6-5 to TRBJ2-3; 8 bases line up with TRBD1. Germline V CDR1 and CDR2: MNHEY, SVGAGI. This CDR3 has 15 residues. J lost 0 bases, V lost 6 bases, and 5 bases had no gene match. CDR3 coding DNA: TGTGCCAGCAGCCGGACAGGGAGGAGCACAGATACGCAGTATTTT. Translation gives CASSRTGRSTDTQYF.

This clone was seen a single time. J is TRBJ2-5 and V is TRBV7-2; no reliable D call. Looked up from germline, CDR1 is SGHTA and CDR2 is FQGNSA. Trimming cost V 4 bases and J 4 bases, with 4 bases left between them. This CDR3 region has 11 residues. The chain's CDR3 is CASSSGETQYF. In DNA form, the CDR3 reads TGTGCCAGCAGCTCAGGAGAGACCCAGTACTTC.

The chain links TRBV5-8 to TRBJ2-7; D may be TRBD2 (6 bases). The CDR3 length is 13 residues. The V gene's germline CDR1 is SGHTS and CDR2 YDEGEE. V lost 0 bases to trimming and J lost 5 bases, with 9 bases between them. CDR3: CASSLVGLHEQYF. CDR3 nucleotides: TGTGCCAGCAGCTTGGTGGGACTCCACGAGCAGTACTTC. Filled out from reference TRBV5-8 and TRBJ2-7, the complete variable domain reads EAGVTQSPTHLIKTRGQQATLRCSPISGHTSVYWYQQALGLGLQFLLWYDEGEERNRGNFPPRFSGRQFPNYSSELNVNALELEDSALYLCASSLVGLHEQYFGPGTRLTVT.

The chain links TRBV15 to TRBJ2-1, with 9 bases identical to TRBD2. CDR1 is LNHNV and CDR2 is YYDKDF in the germline V gene (reference sequence). CDR3 length: 15 residues. V trimming: 1 base; J trimming: 4 bases; junction bases outside the gene matches: 2. The CDR3 sequence is CATSRGTSDYNEQFF. For the CDR3, the DNA is TGTGCCACCAGCAGAGGGACTAGCGATTACAATGAGCAGTTCTTC.

The chain combines TRBV7-2 with TRBJ2-1, with D tentatively TRBD2 (5 bases). The length of the CDR3 is 11 residues. CDR1 SGHTA and CDR2 FQGNSA come from the germline V gene. Trimming cost V 10 bases and J 9 bases, with 13 bases left between them. CDR3 DNA: TGTGCCACCGGGGTGACTATTGAGCAGTTCTTC. Translation: CATGVTIEQFF.

The chain couples TRBV27 to TRBJ2-7; possibly TRBD2 for D (5 bases). Per the germline V gene, CDR1 is MNHEY and CDR2 is SMNVEV (reference sequence). The ends were cut back, 4 bases at V and 9 bases at J, with 13 bases in the middle. There are 12 residues in the CDR3. As DNA, the CDR3 is TGTGCCAGCAGTTCGACCGGGGTAGCGCAGTACTTC. This encodes CASSSTGVAQYF.